The present T cell receptor (beta chain) was sequenced within a study of blood T cells in healthy people across ages. Study-wide findings and caveats: Greater diversity and more naive CD4+ cells were seen in long-lived donors than in aged donors. The study regarded diversity estimates from one million T cells as underestimates.

Every donor contributed about 10 milliliters of peripheral blood by blood draw. The CDR3 covers 15 residues. Trimming left V 6 bases short and J 4 bases short, with 18 bases between. From germline, CDR1 is LNHDA and CDR2 SQIVND (reference sequence). A second roughly 7 to 11 cycle PCR used barcoded and J-beta primers. The study obtained at least 3 million CDR3-containing paired-end reads from every sample. MiXCR, applied by TCRdb to the 5' RACE reads, yields one record per CDR3 protein. Among about 970,000 distinct CDR3 sequences listed, 51% were seen once. This clonotype was detected only a few times. Antigen unknown.

This TCR was recovered from a woman aged 55-69 years in good health. The V call is TRBV19, the J call TRBJ1-2; the D gene is possibly TRBD1 (5 bases). The sequenced sample was blood. For the CDR3, the DNA is TGTGCCAGTAGATACCCGGGGGGTACTACCTATGGCTACACCTTC. Translation gives CASRYPGGTTYGYTF.